This T cell receptor (beta chain) was identified during a study of cytomegalovirus exposure and HLA in healthy donors. Germline loops: CDR1 SGHRS, CDR2 YFSETQ. Trimming took 4 bases from V and 5 from J, leaving 11 bases between them. CDR3 length: 13 residues. Measured with immunoSEQ multiplex PCR; TCRdb has only the in-frame clones, and not every one. The table lists roughly 220,000 clones, approximately 83% of them singletons. Findings and caveats of the study: Rare sequences made up most TCRs, while some public TCRs were found in many donors.

Details on this clone: Its antigen is as yet unknown.

This sequence joins TRBV5-1 and TRBJ2-3, with no clear D. The TCR originated in a woman in her twenties or thirties in good health and CMV-seropositive. Sequences were obtained from PBMCs. CDR3 amino acids: CASSVENVDTQYF. The CDR3 DNA reads TGCGCCAGCAGCGTGGAGAACGTAGATACGCAGTATTTT.